The 29 T cell receptor beta chains below were found in one sample sequenced in a study of blood T cell repertoires in COVID-19. Clones were sequenced by immunoSEQ multiplex PCR, and TCRdb holds only the in-frame ones, with some missing. Of some 200,000 clones detected, 84% appear once; the ten largest clones hold 15% to 20%. Material for sequencing was peripheral blood. These receptors all stem from a woman of 80 years or more with active or convalescent COVID-19.

CDR3 loop: CSASSKNEQFF. CDR3 sequence (DNA): TGCAGTGCTAGTTCTAAAAATGAGCAGTTCTTC. The rearrangement joins TRBV20-1 to TRBJ2-1; D is ambiguous. With 3 bases removed from V and 7 bases from J, the gap between germline ends came to 7 bases. The CDR3 has 11 residues. Looked up from germline, CDR1 is DFQATT and CDR2 is SNEGSKA (reference sequence).

This clone has a count of ten or more. The chain has TRBV5-4 and TRBJ1-1, with 10 bases lining up with TRBD1. V shed 4 bases, J shed 6 bases, and the junction held 3 bases outside the gene matches. The length of the CDR3 is 13 residues. The germline gives CDR1 SGHNT, CDR2 YYREEE (reference sequence). The CDR3 loop is CASSEGQGAEAFF. For the CDR3, the DNA is TGTGCCAGCAGCGAAGGACAGGGGGCTGAAGCTTTCTTT.

This chain uses TRBV7-8 with TRBJ2-7, with D perhaps matching TRBD1 (5 bases). CDR3 length: 14 amino acids. Trimming took 5 bases from V and 4 from J, leaving 15 bases between them. Germline CDR1 and CDR2: SGHVS and FQNEAQ. CDR3 in amino acids: CASSPRQGRYEQYF. CDR3 nucleotides: TGTGCCAGCAGCCCCCGGCAGGGTCGGTACGAGCAGTACTTC.

The J gene is TRBJ1-2, the V gene TRBV4-1; possible D gene TRBD1, 6 bases. V lost 4 bases and J 4 bases, leaving 19 bases between the germline ends. Germline V gene sequence: CDR1 MGHRA, CDR2 YSYEKL. This CDR3 has 16 amino acids. CDR3 protein: CASSPSEGTFGYGYTF. Written as DNA, the CDR3 is TGCGCCAGCAGCCCCTCGGAAGGGACATTCGGCTATGGCTACACCTTC.

This clone was observed a handful of times. The V and J genes are TRBV30 and TRBJ2-7, with TRBD2 identical over 11 bases. This CDR3 has 15 amino acids. Per the germline V gene, CDR1 is GTSNPN and CDR2 is SVGIG (reference sequence). J lost 2 bases, V lost 4 bases, and 7 bases had no gene match. CDR3 protein: CAWTAGLAETYEQYF. The CDR3 DNA sequence: TGTGCCTGGACAGCGGGACTAGCGGAAACCTACGAGCAGTACTTC.

This clone has only a few counts. This chain joins TRBV30 and TRBJ1-1; 11 nucleotides match TRBD1. Germline CDR1 GTSNPN, CDR2 SVGIG (reference sequence). The CDR3 totals 14 residues. The junction had 9 bases not matched to a gene; V was cut back by 5 bases and J by 7 bases. CDR3 sequence: CAWGTGGRTREAFF. The CDR3 DNA follows: TGTGCCTGGGGGACAGGGGGACGTACACGTGAAGCTTTCTTT.

The chain links TRBV7-8 to TRBJ1-1, with 12 bases lining up with TRBD1. Germline-derived CDR1 and CDR2 are SGHVS and FQNEAQ. This CDR3 spans 16 amino acids. Germline trimming cut 5 bases from V and 5 bases from J; bases unmatched to any gene: 9. Here the CDR3 DNA reads TGTGCCAGCAGCCCCCGGGACAGGGGGCTGTGGACTGAAGCTTTCTTT. Amino acid sequence: CASSPRDRGLWTEAFF.

The V and J genes are TRBV6-2 or TRBV6-3 and TRBJ2-1, with 7 bases lining up with TRBD2. Germline values: CDR1 MNHEY, CDR2 SVGEGT. J lost 4 bases, V lost 0 bases, and 6 bases had no gene match. The CDR3 contains 16 residues. CDR3 in DNA: TGTGCCAGCAGTTACTCGAACGTGGGAGGGTACAATGAGCAGTTCTTC. Residues: CASSYSNVGGYNEQFF.

The chain employs TRBV7-2 and TRBJ2-5, with 7 bases fitting TRBD1. V lost 5 bases to trimming and J lost 4 bases; unmatched junction nucleotides: 4. CDR3 length equals 13 residues. Germline V gene lookup returns CDR1 SGHTA and CDR2 FQGNSA. CDR3 DNA: TGTGCCAGCAGCCGCGGACAGGTAGAGACCCAGTACTTC. This encodes CASSRGQVETQYF.

Here the CDR3 reads CASSLGGGYEQYF. The CDR3 DNA reads TGTGCCAGCAGCTTGGGGGGCGGCTACGAGCAGTACTTC. This rearrangement joins TRBV5-6 to TRBJ2-7; tentative D call: TRBD1 (5 bases). The CDR3 contains 13 residues. The V end lost 0 bases, the J end lost 3 bases, and 7 bases lay between the germline ends. Germline loops: CDR1 SGHDT, CDR2 YYEEEE.

The rearrangement links TRBV28 to TRBJ1-2; 7 nucleotides agree with TRBD1. This CDR3 spans 14 amino acids. V trimming: 5 bases; J trimming: 4 bases; junction bases outside the gene matches: 7. From germline, CDR1 is MDHEN and CDR2 SYDVKM. The CDR3 here is CASSLTRGTYGYTF. The DNA for the CDR3 is TGTGCCAGCAGTCTAACCAGGGGGACCTATGGCTACACCTTC.

CDR3 in amino acids: CASSLRGAGVTEAFF. The CDR3 DNA reads TGCGCCAGCAGCTTGCGGGGGGCTGGAGTCACTGAAGCTTTCTTT. J is TRBJ1-1 and V is TRBV5-1; D perhaps matches TRBD1 (6 bases). There are 15 residues in the CDR3. Trimming left V 1 base short and J 4 bases short, with 14 bases between. The V gene's germline CDR1 is SGHRS and CDR2 YFSETQ. Supplemented by reference TRBV5-1 and TRBJ1-1, the full variable domain reads KAGVTQTPRYLIKTRGQQVTLSCSPISGHRSVSWYQQTPGQGLQFLFEYFSETQRNKGNFPGRFSGRQFSNSRSEMNVSTLELGDSALYLCASSLRGAGVTEAFFGQGTRLTVV.

The rearrangement uses TRBV4-1 and TRBJ1-5; no firm D call. Germline V gene data show CDR1 as MGHRA and CDR2 as YSYEKL. This CDR3 is 12 amino acids long. Trimming took off 3 bases at V and 7 bases at J, with 7 bases between the two ends. CDR3 bases: TGCGCCAGCAGCCACCGTGGCCAGCCCCAGCATTTT. Amino acids: CASSHRGQPQHF.

The rearrangement links TRBV18 to TRBJ1-2; 12 bases line up with TRBD1. The CDR3 extends over 15 amino acids. Germline V gene lookup returns CDR1 KGHSH and CDR2 LQKENI. The V and J ends lost 6 bases and 4 bases, in that order; junction bases with no gene match: 6. CDR3 in DNA: TGTGCCAGCTCTCCGGGACAGGGGGCCAGCTATGGCTACACCTTC. Amino acid sequence: CASSPGQGASYGYTF.

The chain is built from TRBV6-5 and TRBJ1-5; 9 bases map to TRBD1. The V and J ends lost 5 bases and 6 bases, in that order; junction bases with no gene match: 8. This CDR3 is built from 15 residues. CDR1 and CDR2 (germline): MNHEY, SVGAGI. The CDR3 DNA sequence: TGTGCCAGCAGTACCAGGACAGGGGCGGGTCAGCCCCAGCATTTT. This gives the protein CASSTRTGAGQPQHF.

The chain combines TRBV27 with TRBJ2-5; 16 bases fit TRBD2. Germline loops: CDR1 MNHEY, CDR2 SMNVEV (reference sequence). The CDR3 totals 16 residues. Trimming cost V 9 bases and J 3 bases; bases outside gene matches: 7. The CDR3 spells CASQGGLAGGEETQYF. DNA for the CDR3: TGTGCCAGTCAAGGGGGACTAGCGGGAGGGGAAGAGACCCAGTACTTC.

This chain links TRBV7-2 with TRBJ2-5, with 7 bases identical to TRBD1. CDR3 size: 16 residues. CDR1 is SGHTA and CDR2 is FQGNSA in the germline V gene. The ends lost 0 bases at V and 1 base at J; junction bases unmatched: 5. As DNA, the CDR3 is TGTGCCAGCAGCTTAGCGTCGGGGACAGCCCAAGAGACCCAGTACTTC. Translated: CASSLASGTAQETQYF.

The J gene is TRBJ2-1, the V gene TRBV7-2; a weak D match, TRBD2 (6 bases). With 2 bases removed from V and 7 bases from J, the gap between germline ends came to 12 bases. In germline, CDR1 is SGHTA, CDR2 FQGNSA. The CDR3 loop spans 14 amino acids. The CDR3 region has the DNA TGTGCCAGCAGCTTAAGGGTGGCGGGGAATGAGCAGTTCTTC. Its protein product is CASSLRVAGNEQFF.

This clone was seen only a few times. The chain carries TRBV7-3 and TRBJ2-1; D ambiguous. CDR1 is SGHTA, CDR2 FQGTGA, per germline. This CDR3 spans 14 amino acids. Trimming left V 5 bases short and J 0 bases short, with 8 bases between. The CDR3 reads CASSRSGSYNEQFF. In DNA form, the CDR3 reads TGTGCCAGCAGCCGTTCGGGCTCCTACAATGAGCAGTTCTTC.

The V call is TRBV3-1 (or the pseudogene TRBV3-2), the J call TRBJ2-1; possibly TRBD1 for D (5 bases). The CDR3 sequence is 9 residues long. V was shortened by 10 bases and J by 11 bases, with 9 bases between the two germline ends. Per the germline V gene, CDR1 is LGHDT and CDR2 is YNNKEL (reference sequence). CDR3 bases: TGTGCCACCTCAGGGAAGCAGTTCTTC. Its protein is CATSGKQFF.

This rearrangement joins TRBV6-5 to TRBJ2-3, with 7 bases lining up with TRBD2. Germline assignment: CDR1 MNHEY and CDR2 SVGAGI. V lost 8 bases to trimming and J lost 4 bases; unmatched junction nucleotides: 6. The length of the CDR3 is 13 residues. The CDR3 loop is CASGRAGADTQYF. The CDR3 nucleotides read TGTGCCAGCGGGAGGGCCGGGGCAGATACGCAGTATTTT.

The chain has TRBV7-9 and TRBJ2-6; TRBD1 matches at 7 bases. V shed 3 bases, J shed 1 base, and the junction held 6 bases outside the gene matches. The CDR3 has 17 amino acids. Germline loops: CDR1 SEHNR, CDR2 FQNEAQ (reference sequence). This CDR3 reads CASSFTGVVSGANVLTF. CDR3 coding DNA: TGTGCCAGCAGCTTTACAGGGGTGGTATCTGGGGCCAACGTCCTGACTTTC. Complete variable domain (other parts from reference TRBV7-9 and TRBJ2-6): DTGVSQNPRHKITKRGQNVTFRCDPISEHNRLYWYRQTLGQGPEFLTYFQNEAQLEKSRLLSDRFSAERPKGSFSTLEIQRTEQGDSAMYLCASSFTGVVSGANVLTFGAGSRLTVL.

The gene calls are TRBV10-1 and TRBJ2-5; possibly TRBD2 for D (6 bases). This CDR3 is 15 amino acids long. Trimming left V 10 bases short and J 5 bases short, with 23 bases between. Per germline, CDR1 WNHNN and CDR2 SYGVQD (reference sequence). The CDR3 sequence: CAIHGGRGGMETQYF. The DNA for the CDR3 is TGCGCCATCCACGGGGGACGAGGAGGAATGGAGACCCAGTACTTC.

The J gene is TRBJ2-7, the V gene TRBV5-1, with 8 bases fitting TRBD1. The CDR3 contains 15 residues. Germline V lookup: CDR1 SGHRS, CDR2 YFSETQ. J lost 5 bases, V lost 8 bases, and 15 bases had no gene match. The CDR3 spells CASTRGSGGLNEQYF. In DNA form, the CDR3 reads TGCGCCAGTACCAGGGGGTCAGGGGGCCTCAACGAGCAGTACTTC.

This clone was found a few times. Mismatch with germline at one junction end may stem from a read error. J is TRBJ1-2 and V is TRBV18; D perhaps matches TRBD1 (6 bases). This CDR3 region has 15 residues. Germline values: CDR1 KGHSH, CDR2 LQKENI. The CDR3 DNA reads as TGTGCCAGCTCGCCACCAAGCAGGGGAACATATGGCTACACCTTC. As protein: CASSPPSRGTYGYTF.

This clone occurred a few times. V and J are TRBV7-2 and TRBJ1-5; 8 bases map to TRBD1. The V and J ends lost 2 bases and 6 bases, in that order; junction bases with no gene match: 3. Germline CDR1 reads SGHTA; CDR2 reads FQGNSA. The CDR3 covers 14 residues. The CDR3 DNA reads as TGTGCCAGCAGCTTACAGGGGGCGATTCAGCCCCAGCATTTT. It specifies CASSLQGAIQPQHF.

This clone was detected only once. The chain is built from TRBV2 and TRBJ1-1; 8 bases are shared with TRBD1. CDR3 size: 13 residues. Trimming took 2 bases from V and 6 from J; bases not matched to a gene: 2. From germline, CDR1 is SNHLY and CDR2 FYNNEI. DNA of the CDR3: TGTGCCAGCAGTGAACAGGGGGCGGCTGAAGCTTTCTTT. It yields the protein CASSEQGAAEAFF. The variable domain in full, completed from reference TRBV2 and TRBJ1-1, reads EPEVTQTPSHQVTQMGQEVILRCVPISNHLYFYWYRQILGQKVEFLVSFYNNEISEKSEIFDDQFSVERPDGSNFTLKIRSTKLEDSAMYFCASSEQGAAEAFFGQGTRLTVV.

This chain uses TRBV6-5 with TRBJ2-5; 9 bases agree with TRBD1. The CDR3 spans 14 residues. The ends lost 6 bases at V and 4 bases at J; junction bases unmatched: 6. Germline assignment: CDR1 MNHEY and CDR2 SVGAGI. The CDR3 DNA sequence: TGTGCCAGCAGGGACACAGGGGGCGGAGAGACCCAGTACTTC. Protein product: CASRDTGGGETQYF.

This chain connects TRBV4-1 to TRBJ2-5; 7 positions match TRBD2. V gave up 4 bases and J gave up 3 bases; unmatched junction bases: 5. CDR1 and CDR2 (germline): MGHRA, YSYEKL. This CDR3 spans 14 amino acids. The CDR3 loop is CASSPLGLEETQYF. The CDR3 DNA follows: TGCGCCAGCAGCCCACTCGGACTAGAAGAGACCCAGTACTTC.